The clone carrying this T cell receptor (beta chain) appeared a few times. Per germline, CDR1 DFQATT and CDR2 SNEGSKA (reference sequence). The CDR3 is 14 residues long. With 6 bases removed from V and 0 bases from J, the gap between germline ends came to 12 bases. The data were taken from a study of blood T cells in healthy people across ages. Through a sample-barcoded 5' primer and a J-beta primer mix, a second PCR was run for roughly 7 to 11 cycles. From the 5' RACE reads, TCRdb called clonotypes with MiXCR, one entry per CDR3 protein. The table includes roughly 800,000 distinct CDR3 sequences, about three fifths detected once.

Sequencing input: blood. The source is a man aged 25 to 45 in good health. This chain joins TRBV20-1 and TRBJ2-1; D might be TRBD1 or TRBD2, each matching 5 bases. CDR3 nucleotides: TGCAGTGCATACCGGGGCGGCTCCTACAATGAGCAGTTCTTC. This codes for CSAYRGGSYNEQFF.